What follows are 23 T cell receptor beta chains derived from one specimen sequenced in a study of PD-L1 blockade in urothelial cancer. Time point described: pretreatment peripheral blood. Profiled with immunoSEQ multiplex PCR; TCRdb holds only in-frame clones, not every one. The top ten hold about 2% of the sample, which has around 100,000 clones, around 87% seen once. The sample in question was PBMCs, obtained around atezolizumab (anti-PD-L1) treatment. The receptors stem from a man aged 55 to 70 with urothelial cancer.

The CDR3 sequence: CASSPRDRHQETQYF. For the CDR3, the DNA is TGTGCCAGCAGCCCCCGGGACAGACACCAAGAGACCCAGTACTTC. This rearrangement joins TRBV5-8 to TRBJ2-5; 7 nucleotides line up with TRBD1. Losses at the gene ends were 4 bases for V and 0 bases for J; bases not matched to a gene: 6. CDR1 SGHTS and CDR2 YDEGEE come from the germline V gene. This CDR3 comprises 15 residues.

This clone was picked up a small number of times. The rearrangement links TRBV2 to TRBJ2-5; 7 bases map to TRBD2. V shed 6 bases and J 0 bases; nucleotides not matched to a gene: 1. CDR1 is SNHLY and CDR2 is FYNNEI in the germline V gene. CDR3 length: 13 amino acids. CDR3 in amino acids: CASSLADQETQYF. CDR3 DNA: TGTGCCAGCAGCCTAGCGGACCAAGAGACCCAGTACTTC.

This sequence joins TRBV5-1 and TRBJ2-5; D possibly corresponds to TRBD1 (5 bases). With 6 bases removed from V and 2 bases from J, the gap between germline ends came to 17 bases. CDR1 and CDR2 (germline): SGHRS, YFSETQ. The CDR3 totals 15 residues. For the CDR3, the DNA is TGCGCCAGCAACACCCTGGGGCAGTCTCAAGAGACCCAGTACTTC. The encoded protein is CASNTLGQSQETQYF.

A few counts support this clone. The chain carries TRBV2 and TRBJ1-2; D is uncertain. The CDR3 contains 11 residues. CDR1 SNHLY and CDR2 FYNNEI come from the germline V gene. The germline V and J ends were trimmed by 7 bases and 8 bases, with 11 bases remaining between them. CDR3 loop: CASTSEAGYTF. The CDR3 nucleotides are TGTGCCAGCACCTCGGAAGCGGGCTACACCTTC.

This rearrangement joins TRBV4-1 to TRBJ1-1, with 11 bases identical to TRBD1. With V trimmed by 0 bases and J by 10 bases, 4 bases remained unmatched. The CDR3 spans 14 residues. CDR1 is MGHRA, CDR2 YSYEKL, per germline. The CDR3 protein is CASSQERDRGRAFF. The CDR3 region has the DNA TGCGCCAGCAGCCAAGAACGGGACAGGGGGAGAGCTTTCTTT.

This chain joins TRBV25-1 and TRBJ2-3, with 8 bases identical to TRBD1. J gave up 6 bases and V 5 bases, and 13 bases lay outside the gene matches. Per the germline V gene, CDR1 is MGHDK and CDR2 is SYGVNS. This CDR3 spans 16 amino acids. The CDR3 nucleotides are TGTGCCAGCAGTACTCAACCCGGGACAGGAGCGGATACGCAGTATTTT. Protein product: CASSTQPGTGADTQYF.

CDR3 DNA: TGTGCCAGCAGCTTAGATCAGGGGGCGGGGACCCAGTACTTC. Amino acid sequence: CASSLDQGAGTQYF. The chain couples TRBV7-2 to TRBJ2-5, with TRBD1 matching 8 bases. The CDR3 consists of 14 residues. From germline, CDR1 is SGHTA and CDR2 FQGNSA. V trimming: 1 base; J trimming: 7 bases; junction bases outside the gene matches: 5.

A few counts support this clone. V is TRBV7-2 and J is TRBJ1-2; 10 bases align to TRBD1. Germline CDR1 and CDR2: SGHTA and FQGNSA. This CDR3 comprises 14 residues. Trimming cost V 7 bases and J 4 bases; bases outside gene matches: 6. CDR3 loop: CASTGQGGAYGYTF. CDR3 bases: TGTGCCAGCACCGGACAGGGGGGGGCCTATGGCTACACCTTC. Combining the CDR3 with reference TRBV7-2 and TRBJ1-2 gives the whole variable domain GAGVSQSPSNKVTEKGKDVELRCDPISGHTALYWYRQSLGQGLEFLIYFQGNSAPDKSGLPSDRFSAERTGGSVSTLTIQRTQQEDSAVYLCASTGQGGAYGYTFGSGTRLTVV.

The chain has TRBV6-5 and TRBJ1-1, with D perhaps matching TRBD1 (5 bases). CDR1 and CDR2 (germline): MNHEY, SVGAGI. The CDR3 loop spans 12 amino acids. Deletions cut 2 bases from V and 11 bases from J, with 12 bases between. Here the CDR3 DNA reads TGTGCCAGCAGTTACGGGGGGATAGGGGCTTTCTTT. Amino acids: CASSYGGIGAFF.

In its sample, this clone was seen once. The rearrangement links TRBV29-1 to TRBJ2-5; 13 positions agree with TRBD2. The CDR3 has 14 residues. The germline gives CDR1 SQVTM, CDR2 ANQGSEA. J was trimmed by 2 bases and V by 4 bases; bases with no gene match: 1. The CDR3 is CSVGGLAGQETQYF. The CDR3 nucleotides read TGCAGCGTTGGGGGACTAGCGGGACAAGAGACCCAGTACTTC.

About this clone itself: The conserved final phenylalanine or tryptophan is absent from the CDR3, which likely points to a read error. The chain recombines TRBV29-1 with TRBJ2-7; 9 nucleotides agree with TRBD1. Looked up from germline, CDR1 is SQVTM and CDR2 is ANQGSEA. The ends lost 6 bases at V and 4 bases at J; junction bases unmatched: 7. This CDR3 comprises 13 residues. The CDR3 sequence: CSVEGQGGYEQYL. The CDR3 nucleotides are TGCAGCGTAGAGGGACAGGGTGGTTACGAGCAGTACCTC.

This rearrangement joins TRBV27 to TRBJ1-1; a possible D gene is TRBD1 (6 bases). Trimming took 3 bases from V and 2 from J, leaving 7 bases between them. This CDR3 region has 13 residues. Germline CDR1 and CDR2: MNHEY and SMNVEV (reference sequence). The CDR3 here is CASSLGHNTEAFF. The CDR3 DNA follows: TGTGCCAGCAGTTTGGGACACAACACTGAAGCTTTCTTT.

This clone has only one observation. This chain uses TRBV7-2 with TRBJ1-5; D is undetermined. The CDR3 has 15 amino acids. Germline V gene lookup returns CDR1 SGHTA and CDR2 FQGNSA. Trimming removed 5 bases at V and 0 bases at J, with 11 bases between. The CDR3 DNA sequence: TGTGCCAGCAGCAAGGACGGGAATAGCAATCAGCCCCAGCATTTT. As protein: CASSKDGNSNQPQHF.

The chain links TRBV4-3 to TRBJ2-2, with unresolved D. Per germline, CDR1 LGHNA and CDR2 YSLEER. There are 13 residues in the CDR3. Deletions cut 1 base from V and 4 bases from J, with 4 bases between. The CDR3 loop is CASSQAVTGELFF. CDR3 bases: TGCGCCAGCAGCCAAGCGGTCACCGGGGAGCTGTTTTTT.

The rearrangement joins TRBV2 to TRBJ1-5; D might be TRBD1 (5 bases). The length of the CDR3 is 14 residues. Germline values: CDR1 SNHLY, CDR2 FYNNEI. With 8 bases removed from V and 0 bases from J, the gap between germline ends came to 11 bases. CDR3 sequence: CASGAEHSNQPQHF. The CDR3 coding sequence is TGTGCCAGCGGGGCAGAGCATAGCAATCAGCCCCAGCATTTT.

This chain joins TRBV6-6 and TRBJ2-3; TRBD1 matches at 7 bases. V shed 2 bases and J 5 bases; nucleotides not matched to a gene: 10. The germline gives CDR1 MNHNY, CDR2 SVGAGI (reference sequence). The CDR3 is 16 amino acids. The CDR3 is CASSYPTGFRLDTQYF. The CDR3 DNA reads TGTGCCAGCAGTTACCCGACAGGGTTTAGGTTAGATACGCAGTATTTT.

The rearrangement links TRBV29-1 to TRBJ2-2; 12 nucleotides align to TRBD2. CDR3 size: 16 residues. The junction had 7 bases not matched to a gene; V was cut back by 6 bases and J by 2 bases. In germline, CDR1 is SQVTM, CDR2 ANQGSEA. This chain's CDR3 is CSVGLAGHSNTGELFF. The CDR3 nucleotides read TGCAGCGTCGGACTAGCGGGACATTCCAACACCGGGGAGCTGTTTTTT.

This chain links TRBV9 with TRBJ2-7, with D maybe TRBD1 (6 bases). The CDR3 length is 14 residues. V was trimmed by 2 bases and J by 3 bases, leaving 12 bases between them. Germline V gene sequence: CDR1 SGDLS, CDR2 YYNGEE. CDR3 sequence reads: CASSVATGGYEQYF. The DNA of the CDR3 is TGTGCCAGCAGCGTGGCGACAGGAGGCTACGAGCAGTACTTC.

The chain combines TRBV5-1 with TRBJ1-1; 7 bases agree with TRBD1. V shed 1 base, J shed 1 base, and the junction held 10 bases outside the gene matches. The germline V gene encodes CDR1 SGHRS and CDR2 YFSETQ. CDR3 length equals 17 residues. CDR3 coding DNA: TGCGCCAGCAGCTTGCACCTCGGGCGACAGGGGAACACTGAAGCTTTCTTT. Amino acids: CASSLHLGRQGNTEAFF.

J is TRBJ2-1 and V is TRBV11-2, with no clear D. Trimming removed 6 bases at V and 8 bases at J, with 14 bases between. Looked up from germline, CDR1 is SGHAT and CDR2 is FQNNGV. The CDR3 runs 13 residues. The CDR3 nucleotides read TGTGCCAGCAGAAAAAGTGGCGGCGATGAGCAGTTCTTC. Its protein is CASRKSGGDEQFF.

The V and J genes are TRBV6-1 and TRBJ1-1, with 10 bases matching TRBD1. The V segment lost 7 bases and the J segment 5 bases; nucleotides outside the gene matches: 7. The germline gives CDR1 MNHNS, CDR2 SASEGT. The CDR3 is 14 amino acids. This CDR3 is CASNDRGRRTEAFF. As DNA, the CDR3 is TGTGCCAGCAACGACAGGGGGCGACGGACTGAAGCTTTCTTT.

This clone was observed once. The chain joins TRBV2 to TRBJ1-1; 10 bases fit TRBD1. Germline CDR1 reads SNHLY; CDR2 reads FYNNEI. There are 12 residues in the CDR3. J lost 7 bases, V lost 4 bases, and 0 bases had no gene match. CDR3 sequence: CASSGDRGEAFF. In DNA form, the CDR3 reads TGTGCCAGCAGTGGGGACAGGGGTGAAGCTTTCTTT.

The rearrangement links TRBV28 to TRBJ1-1, with D tentatively TRBD1 (6 bases). Germline CDR1 and CDR2: MDHEN and SYDVKM. The V end was cut by 5 bases, the J end by 2 bases, with 15 bases between. The CDR3 contains 15 residues. CDR3 residues: CASSPTRTANTEAFF. The CDR3 bases are TGTGCCAGCAGTCCAACGCGGACAGCAAACACTGAAGCTTTCTTT.